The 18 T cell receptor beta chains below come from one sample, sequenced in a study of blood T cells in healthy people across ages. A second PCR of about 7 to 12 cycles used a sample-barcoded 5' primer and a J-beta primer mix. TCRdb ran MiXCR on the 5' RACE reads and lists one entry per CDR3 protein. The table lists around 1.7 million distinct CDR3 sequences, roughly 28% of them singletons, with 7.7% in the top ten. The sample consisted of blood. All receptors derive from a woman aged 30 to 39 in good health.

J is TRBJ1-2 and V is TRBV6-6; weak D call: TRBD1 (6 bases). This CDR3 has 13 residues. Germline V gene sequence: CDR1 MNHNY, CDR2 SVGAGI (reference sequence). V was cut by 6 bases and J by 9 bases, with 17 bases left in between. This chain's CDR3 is CASSLSQGSRYTF. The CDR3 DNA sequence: TGTGCCAGCAGCTTGAGCCAGGGGTCGCGCTACACCTTC.

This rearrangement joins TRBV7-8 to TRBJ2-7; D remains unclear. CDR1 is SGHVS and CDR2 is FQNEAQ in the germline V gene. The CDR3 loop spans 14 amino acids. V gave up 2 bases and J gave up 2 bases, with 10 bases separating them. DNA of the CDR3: TGTGCCAGCAGCTTACGGCGGATGGCCTACGAGCAGTACTTC. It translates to CASSLRRMAYEQYF.

The CDR3 loop is CASNPGQSIYEQYF. The DNA of the CDR3 is TGTGCCAGCAATCCGGGACAGTCCATCTACGAGCAGTACTTC. The gene calls are TRBV12-3 or TRBV12-4 and TRBJ2-7; TRBD1 matches at 7 bases. The CDR3 length is 14 residues. The junction had 9 bases not matched to a gene; V was cut back by 7 bases and J by 3 bases.

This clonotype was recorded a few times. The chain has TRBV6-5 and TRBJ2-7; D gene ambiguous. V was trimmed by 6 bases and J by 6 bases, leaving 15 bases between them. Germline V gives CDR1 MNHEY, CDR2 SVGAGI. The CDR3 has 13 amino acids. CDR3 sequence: CASSPKRPGEQYF. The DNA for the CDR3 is TGTGCCAGCAGCCCGAAACGACCAGGCGAGCAGTACTTC.

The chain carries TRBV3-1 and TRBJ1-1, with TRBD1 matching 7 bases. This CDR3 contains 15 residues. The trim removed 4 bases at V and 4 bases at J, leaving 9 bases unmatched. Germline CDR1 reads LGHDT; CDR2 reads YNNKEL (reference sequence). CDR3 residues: CASSPGTATGTEAFF. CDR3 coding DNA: TGTGCCAGCAGCCCTGGGACAGCGACGGGCACTGAAGCTTTCTTT.

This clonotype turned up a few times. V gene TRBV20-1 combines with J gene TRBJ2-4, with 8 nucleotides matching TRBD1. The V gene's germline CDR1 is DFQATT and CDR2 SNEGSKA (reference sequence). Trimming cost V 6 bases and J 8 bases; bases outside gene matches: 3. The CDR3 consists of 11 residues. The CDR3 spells CSATTGDIQYF. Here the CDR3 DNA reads TGCAGTGCCACGACAGGGGACATTCAGTACTTC.

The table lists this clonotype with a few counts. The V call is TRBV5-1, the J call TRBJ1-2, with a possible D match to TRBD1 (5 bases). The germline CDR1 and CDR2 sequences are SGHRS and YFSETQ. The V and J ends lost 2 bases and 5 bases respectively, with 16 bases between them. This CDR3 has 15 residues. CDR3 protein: CASSFSSGDFYGYTF. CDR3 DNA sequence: TGCGCCAGCAGCTTCTCGTCCGGGGACTTTTATGGCTACACCTTC. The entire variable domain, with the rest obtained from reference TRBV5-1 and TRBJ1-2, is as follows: KAGVTQTPRYLIKTRGQQVTLSCSPISGHRSVSWYQQTPGQGLQFLFEYFSETQRNKGNFPGRFSGRQFSNSRSEMNVSTLELGDSALYLCASSFSSGDFYGYTFGSGTRLTVV.

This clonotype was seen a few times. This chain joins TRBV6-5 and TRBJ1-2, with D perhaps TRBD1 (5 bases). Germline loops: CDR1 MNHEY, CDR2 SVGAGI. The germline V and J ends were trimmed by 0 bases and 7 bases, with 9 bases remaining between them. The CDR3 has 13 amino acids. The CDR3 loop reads CASSYSGGSGYTF. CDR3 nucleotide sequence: TGTGCCAGCAGTTACTCCGGGGGAAGTGGCTACACCTTC.

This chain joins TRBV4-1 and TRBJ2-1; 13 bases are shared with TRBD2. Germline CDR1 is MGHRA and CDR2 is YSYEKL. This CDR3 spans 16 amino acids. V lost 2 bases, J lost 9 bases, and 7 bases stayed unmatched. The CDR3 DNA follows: TGCGCCAGCAGCCAACAAACTAGCGGGGGGGCCCTTGAGCAGTTCTTC. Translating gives CASSQQTSGGALEQFF.

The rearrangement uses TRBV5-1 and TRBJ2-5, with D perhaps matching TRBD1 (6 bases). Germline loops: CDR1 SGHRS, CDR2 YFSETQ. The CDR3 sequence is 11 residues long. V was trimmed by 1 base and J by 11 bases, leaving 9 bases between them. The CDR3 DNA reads TGCGCCAGCAGCTTGTGGGGGCCTCAGTACTTC. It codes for CASSLWGPQYF.

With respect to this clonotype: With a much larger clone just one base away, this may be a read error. The CDR3 coding sequence is TGTGCCAGCAGCCAAGAGCGGGTGGGCCCAGATACGCAGTATTTT. It translates to CASSQERVGPDTQYF. The chain joins TRBV4-2 to TRBJ2-3; a weak D match, TRBD2 (5 bases). Germline V gene data show CDR1 as LGHNA and CDR2 as YNFKEQ. The CDR3 is made up of 15 amino acids. Trimming cost V 0 bases and J 4 bases, with 11 bases left between them.

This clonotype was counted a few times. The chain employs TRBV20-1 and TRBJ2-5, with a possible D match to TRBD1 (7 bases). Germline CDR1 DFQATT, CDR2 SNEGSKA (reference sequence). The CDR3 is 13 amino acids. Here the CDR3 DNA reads TGCAGCCCTAGAGTGGAGGGGGCGGAGACCCAGTACTTC. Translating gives CSPRVEGAETQYF.

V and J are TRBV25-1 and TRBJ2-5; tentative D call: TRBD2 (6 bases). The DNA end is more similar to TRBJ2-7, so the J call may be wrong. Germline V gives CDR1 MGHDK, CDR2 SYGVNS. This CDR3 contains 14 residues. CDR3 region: CASSVAEGLREQYF. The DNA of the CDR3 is TGTGCCAGCAGTGTGGCGGAGGGCCTCCGCGAGCAGTACTTC.

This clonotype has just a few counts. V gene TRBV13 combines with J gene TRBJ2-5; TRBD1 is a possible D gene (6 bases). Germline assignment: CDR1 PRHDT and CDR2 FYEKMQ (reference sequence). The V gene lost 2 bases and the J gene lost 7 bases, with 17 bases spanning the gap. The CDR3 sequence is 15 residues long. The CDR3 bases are TGTGCCAGCAGCTTACGACAGGTTGTGGAAGGGACCCAGTACTTC. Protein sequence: CASSLRQVVEGTQYF.

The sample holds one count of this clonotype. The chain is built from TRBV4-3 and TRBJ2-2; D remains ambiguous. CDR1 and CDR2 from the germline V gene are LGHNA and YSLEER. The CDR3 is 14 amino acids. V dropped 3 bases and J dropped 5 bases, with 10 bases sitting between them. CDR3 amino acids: CASSHDGYTGELFF. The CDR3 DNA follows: TGCGCCAGCAGCCACGACGGATATACCGGGGAGCTGTTTTTT.

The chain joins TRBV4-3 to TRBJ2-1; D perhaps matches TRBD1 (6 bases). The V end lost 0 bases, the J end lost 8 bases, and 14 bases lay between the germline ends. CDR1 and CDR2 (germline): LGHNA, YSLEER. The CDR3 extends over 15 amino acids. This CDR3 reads CASSQEPGALYEQFF. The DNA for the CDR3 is TGCGCCAGCAGCCAAGAGCCAGGGGCCCTCTATGAGCAGTTCTTC.

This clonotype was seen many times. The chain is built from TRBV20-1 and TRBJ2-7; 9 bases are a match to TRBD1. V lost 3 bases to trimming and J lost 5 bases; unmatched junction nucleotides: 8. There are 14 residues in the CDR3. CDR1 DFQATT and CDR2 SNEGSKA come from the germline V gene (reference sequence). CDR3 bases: TGCAGTGCTAGCCGAGGGACAGGGACGAACGAGCAGTACTTC. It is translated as CSASRGTGTNEQYF.

The DNA for the CDR3 is TGTGCCAGCCTCATACTAGCGGGGGTCCAAGAGACCCAGTACTTC. This translates into CASLILAGVQETQYF. V gene TRBV6-1 combines with J gene TRBJ2-5, with 11 bases fitting TRBD2. CDR1 and CDR2 (germline): MNHNS, SASEGT. V was clipped by 8 bases and J by 1 base; unmatched bases: 6. This CDR3 is built from 15 residues.